This T cell receptor (beta chain) derives from a study of cytomegalovirus exposure and HLA in healthy donors. Study background: Samples from HLA-typed donors yielded about 85 million unique TCRs in an early data release.

Note on this clone: Its antigen is unknown.

The PCR employed 60 Vbeta primers together with 13 Jbeta primers. The data were produced by immunoSEQ multiplex PCR, yet TCRdb's version contains in-frame clones alone and is incomplete. Of under 200,000 clones listed, approximately 86% were seen once; the top ten hold approximately 2%. The study's findings and limits: A later analysis found most CMV-associated TCR beta chains apparently HLA-restricted. Serostatus for CMV was the only available immune exposure information. Most TCR beta V segments were productive about 90% or about 30% of the time in an earlier analysis.

The CDR3 runs 16 residues. Germline V CDR1 and CDR2: SGHVS, FNYEAQ. V dropped 5 bases and J dropped 4; count of bases not matched to a gene: 8. Sequenced: PBMCs. The clonotype comes from a woman under 30 in good health and CMV-seronegative. The rearrangement uses TRBV7-6 and TRBJ2-1; 10 bases match TRBD2. CDR3 sequence (DNA): TGTGCCAGCAGCGCCCGAGCAGCGGGAGGGTACAATGAGCAGTTCTTC. This sequence encodes CASSARAAGGYNEQFF.